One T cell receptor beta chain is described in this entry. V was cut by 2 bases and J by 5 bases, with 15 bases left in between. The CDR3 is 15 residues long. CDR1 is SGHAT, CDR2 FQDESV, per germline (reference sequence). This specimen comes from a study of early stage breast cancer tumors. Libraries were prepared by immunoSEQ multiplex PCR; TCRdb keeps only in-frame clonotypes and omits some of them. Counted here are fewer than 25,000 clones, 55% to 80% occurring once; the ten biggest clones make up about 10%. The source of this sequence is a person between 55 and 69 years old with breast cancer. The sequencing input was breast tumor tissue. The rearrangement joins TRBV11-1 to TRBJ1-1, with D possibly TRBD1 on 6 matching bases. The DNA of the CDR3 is TGTGCCAGCAGCTTACAGTTGGGGGCTAGGACTGAAGCTTTCTTT. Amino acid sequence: CASSLQLGARTEAFF.